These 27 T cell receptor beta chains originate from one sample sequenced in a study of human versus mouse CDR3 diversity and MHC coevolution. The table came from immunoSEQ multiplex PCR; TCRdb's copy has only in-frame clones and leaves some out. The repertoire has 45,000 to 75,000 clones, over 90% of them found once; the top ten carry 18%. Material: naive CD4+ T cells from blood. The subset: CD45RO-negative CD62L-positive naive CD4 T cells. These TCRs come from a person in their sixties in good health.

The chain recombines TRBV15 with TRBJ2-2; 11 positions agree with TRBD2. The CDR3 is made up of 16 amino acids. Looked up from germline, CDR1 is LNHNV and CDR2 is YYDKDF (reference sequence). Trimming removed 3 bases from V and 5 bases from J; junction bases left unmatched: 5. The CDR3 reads CATSRELAGVTGELFF. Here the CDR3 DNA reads TGTGCCACCAGCAGGGAACTAGCGGGAGTTACCGGGGAGCTGTTTTTT.

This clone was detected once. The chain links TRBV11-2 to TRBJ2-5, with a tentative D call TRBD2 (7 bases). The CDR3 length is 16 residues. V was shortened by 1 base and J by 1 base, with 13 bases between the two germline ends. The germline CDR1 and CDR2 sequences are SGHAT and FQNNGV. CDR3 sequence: CASSLGGRGGQETQYF. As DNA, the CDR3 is TGTGCCAGCAGCTTAGGCGGGAGAGGGGGCCAAGAGACCCAGTACTTC.

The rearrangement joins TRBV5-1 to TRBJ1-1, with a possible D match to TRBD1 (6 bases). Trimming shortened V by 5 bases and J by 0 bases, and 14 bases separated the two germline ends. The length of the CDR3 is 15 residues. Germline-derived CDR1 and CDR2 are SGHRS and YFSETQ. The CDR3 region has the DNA TGCGCCAGCAGTTTACAGGGTGGGGTGAACACTGAAGCTTTCTTT. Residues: CASSLQGGVNTEAFF.

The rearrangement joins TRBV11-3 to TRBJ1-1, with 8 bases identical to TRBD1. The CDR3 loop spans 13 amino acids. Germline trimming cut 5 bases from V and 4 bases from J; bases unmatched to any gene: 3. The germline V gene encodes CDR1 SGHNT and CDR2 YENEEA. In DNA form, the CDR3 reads TGTGCCAGCAGCCCCGGGACAGGCACTGAAGCTTTCTTT. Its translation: CASSPGTGTEAFF. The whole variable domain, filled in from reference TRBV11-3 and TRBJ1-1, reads EAGVVQSPRYKIIEKKQPVAFWCNPISGHNTLYWYLQNLGQGPELLIRYENEEAVDDSQLPKDRFSAERLKGVDSTLKIQPAELGDSAVYLCASSPGTGTEAFFGQGTRLTVV.

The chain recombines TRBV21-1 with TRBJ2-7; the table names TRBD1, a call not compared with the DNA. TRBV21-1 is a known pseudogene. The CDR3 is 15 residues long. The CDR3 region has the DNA TGTGCCACCAGCCCTGGGTCGCAGGGGAGATGCGAGCAGTACTTC. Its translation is CATSPGSQGRCEQYF.

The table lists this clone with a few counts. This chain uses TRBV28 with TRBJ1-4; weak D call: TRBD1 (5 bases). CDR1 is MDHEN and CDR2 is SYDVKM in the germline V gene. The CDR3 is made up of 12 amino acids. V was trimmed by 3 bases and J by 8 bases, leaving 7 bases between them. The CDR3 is CASSLGGEKLFF. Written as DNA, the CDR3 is TGTGCCAGCAGTTTGGGGGGAGAAAAACTGTTTTTT.

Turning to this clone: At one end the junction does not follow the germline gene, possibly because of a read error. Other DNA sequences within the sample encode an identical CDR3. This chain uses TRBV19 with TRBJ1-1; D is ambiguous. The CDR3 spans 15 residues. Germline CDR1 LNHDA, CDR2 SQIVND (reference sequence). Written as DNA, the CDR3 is TGTGCCAGTAGTATTCTGGCGGGCATGAACACCGAAGCTTTCTTT. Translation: CASSILAGMNTEAFF. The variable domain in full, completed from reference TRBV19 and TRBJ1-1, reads DGGITQSPKYLFRKEGQNVTLSCEQNLNHDAMYWYRQDPGQGLRLIYYSQIVNDFQKGDIAEGYSVSREKKESFPLTVTSAQKNPTAFYLCASSILAGMNTEAFFGQGTRLTVV.

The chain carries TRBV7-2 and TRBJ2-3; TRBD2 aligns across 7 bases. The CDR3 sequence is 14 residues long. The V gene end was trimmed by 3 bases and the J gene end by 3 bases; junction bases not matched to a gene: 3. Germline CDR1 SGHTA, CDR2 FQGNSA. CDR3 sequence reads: CASSLAGVTDTQYF. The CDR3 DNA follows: TGTGCCAGCAGCTTGGCGGGAGTTACAGATACGCAGTATTTT.

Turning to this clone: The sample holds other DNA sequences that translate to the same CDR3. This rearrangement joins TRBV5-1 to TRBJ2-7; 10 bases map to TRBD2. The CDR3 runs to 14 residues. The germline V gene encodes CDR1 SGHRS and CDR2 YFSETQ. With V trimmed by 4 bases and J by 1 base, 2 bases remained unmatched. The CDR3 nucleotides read TGCGCCAGCAGCCTGACTAGCGGGTCCTACGAGCAGTACTTC. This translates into CASSLTSGSYEQYF.

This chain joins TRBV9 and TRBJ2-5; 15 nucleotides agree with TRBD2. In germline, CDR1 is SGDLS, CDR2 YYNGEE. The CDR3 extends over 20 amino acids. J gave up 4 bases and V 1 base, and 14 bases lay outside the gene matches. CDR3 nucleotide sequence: TGTGCCAGCAGCGTATCCACGATTAGGACTAGCGGGAGGGTCCGAGAGACCCAGTACTTC. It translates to CASSVSTIRTSGRVRETQYF.

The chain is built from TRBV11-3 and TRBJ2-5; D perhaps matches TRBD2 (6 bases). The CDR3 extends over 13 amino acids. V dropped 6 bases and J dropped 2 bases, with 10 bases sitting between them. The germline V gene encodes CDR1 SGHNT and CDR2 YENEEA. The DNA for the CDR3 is TGTGCCAGCAGATTGACTAGTCAAGAGACCCAGTACTTC. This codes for CASRLTSQETQYF.

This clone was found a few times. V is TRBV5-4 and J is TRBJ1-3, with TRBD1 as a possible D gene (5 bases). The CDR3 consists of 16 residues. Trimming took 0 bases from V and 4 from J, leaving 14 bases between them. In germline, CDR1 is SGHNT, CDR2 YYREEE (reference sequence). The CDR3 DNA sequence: TGTGCCAGCAGCTTGGCCATAGGGGCGGGAGGAAACACCATATATTTT. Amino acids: CASSLAIGAGGNTIYF. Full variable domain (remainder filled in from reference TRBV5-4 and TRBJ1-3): ETGVTQSPTHLIKTRGQQVTLRCSSQSGHNTVSWYQQALGQGPQFIFQYYREEENGRGNFPPRFSGLQFPNYSSELNVNALELDDSALYLCASSLAIGAGGNTIYFGEGSWLTVV.

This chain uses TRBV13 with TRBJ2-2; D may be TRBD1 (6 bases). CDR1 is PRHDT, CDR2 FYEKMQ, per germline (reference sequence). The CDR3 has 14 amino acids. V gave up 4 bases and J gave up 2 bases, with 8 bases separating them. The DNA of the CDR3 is TGTGCCAGCAGCTCGGGACACAACACCGGGGAGCTGTTTTTT. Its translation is CASSSGHNTGELFF.

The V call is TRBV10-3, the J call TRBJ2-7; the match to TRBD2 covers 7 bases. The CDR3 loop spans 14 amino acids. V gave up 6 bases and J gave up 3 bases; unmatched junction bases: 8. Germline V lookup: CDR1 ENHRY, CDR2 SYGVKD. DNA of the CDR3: TGTGCCATCAGGGGGCTAGCGGAAAACTACGAGCAGTACTTC. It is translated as CAIRGLAENYEQYF.

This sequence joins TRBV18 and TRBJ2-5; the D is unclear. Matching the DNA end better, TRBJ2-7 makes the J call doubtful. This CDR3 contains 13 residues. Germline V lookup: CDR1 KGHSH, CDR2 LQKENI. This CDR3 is CASSPAAIYEQYF. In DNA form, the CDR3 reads TGTGCCAGCTCACCAGCGGCAATCTACGAGCAGTACTTC.

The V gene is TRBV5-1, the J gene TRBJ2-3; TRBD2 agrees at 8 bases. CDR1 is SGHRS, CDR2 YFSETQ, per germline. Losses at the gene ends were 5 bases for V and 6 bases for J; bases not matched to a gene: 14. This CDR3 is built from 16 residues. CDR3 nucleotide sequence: TGCGCCAGCAGTTTTCGGGAGGGGTCACGCCGCGATACGCAGTATTTT. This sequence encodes CASSFREGSRRDTQYF.

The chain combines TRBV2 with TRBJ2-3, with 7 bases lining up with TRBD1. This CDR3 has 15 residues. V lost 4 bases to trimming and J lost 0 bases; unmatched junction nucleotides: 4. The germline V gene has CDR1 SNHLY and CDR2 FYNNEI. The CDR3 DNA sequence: TGTGCCAGCAGTGGTGACAGGGCGAGCACAGATACGCAGTATTTT. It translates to CASSGDRASTDTQYF.

The CDR3 DNA is TGTGCCAGCAGCTTCCTCGCTGAAGCTTTCTTT. Protein sequence: CASSFLAEAFF. The chain has TRBV5-6 and TRBJ1-1; no firm D call. V dropped 2 bases and J dropped 6 bases, with 5 bases sitting between them. Germline V gene lookup returns CDR1 SGHDT and CDR2 YYEEEE. CDR3 length: 11 amino acids.

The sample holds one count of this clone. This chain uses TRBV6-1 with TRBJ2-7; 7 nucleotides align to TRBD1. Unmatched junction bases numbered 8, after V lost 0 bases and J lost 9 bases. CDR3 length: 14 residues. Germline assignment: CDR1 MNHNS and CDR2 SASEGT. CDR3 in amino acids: CASSEAGTVWRQYF. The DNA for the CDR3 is TGTGCCAGCAGTGAAGCAGGGACAGTTTGGCGGCAGTACTTC.

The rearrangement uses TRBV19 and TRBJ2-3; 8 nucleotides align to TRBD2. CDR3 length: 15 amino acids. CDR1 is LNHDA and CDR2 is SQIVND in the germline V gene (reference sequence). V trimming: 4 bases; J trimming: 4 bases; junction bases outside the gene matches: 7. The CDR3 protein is CASSRGLVIPDTQYF. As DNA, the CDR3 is TGTGCCAGTAGTAGGGGACTAGTTATTCCAGATACGCAGTATTTT.

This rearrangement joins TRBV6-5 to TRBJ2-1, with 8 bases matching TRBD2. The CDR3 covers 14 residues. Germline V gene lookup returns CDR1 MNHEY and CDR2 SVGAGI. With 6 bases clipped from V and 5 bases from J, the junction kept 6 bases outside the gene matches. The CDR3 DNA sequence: TGTGCCAGCAGGGGCCGGGGGGGGAACAATGAGCAGTTCTTC. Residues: CASRGRGGNNEQFF.

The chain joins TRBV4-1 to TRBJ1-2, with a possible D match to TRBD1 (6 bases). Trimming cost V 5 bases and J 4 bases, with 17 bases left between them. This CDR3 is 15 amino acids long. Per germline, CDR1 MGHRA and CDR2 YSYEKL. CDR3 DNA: TGCGCCAGCAGCAACCCGGGACAATCGATCTATGGCTACACCTTC. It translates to CASSNPGQSIYGYTF.

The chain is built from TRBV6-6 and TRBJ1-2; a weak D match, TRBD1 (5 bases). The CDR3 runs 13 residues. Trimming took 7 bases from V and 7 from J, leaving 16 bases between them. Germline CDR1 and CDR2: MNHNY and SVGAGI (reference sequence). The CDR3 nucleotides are TGTGCCAGCACTGTCCCCCAGGGTTCTGGCTACACCTTC. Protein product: CASTVPQGSGYTF.

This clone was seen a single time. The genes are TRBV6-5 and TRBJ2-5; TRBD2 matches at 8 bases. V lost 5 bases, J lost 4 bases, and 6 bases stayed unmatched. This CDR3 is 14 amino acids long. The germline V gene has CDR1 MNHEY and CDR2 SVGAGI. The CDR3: CASSLWTSRETQYF. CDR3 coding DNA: TGTGCCAGCAGTCTTTGGACTAGCCGAGAGACCCAGTACTTC.

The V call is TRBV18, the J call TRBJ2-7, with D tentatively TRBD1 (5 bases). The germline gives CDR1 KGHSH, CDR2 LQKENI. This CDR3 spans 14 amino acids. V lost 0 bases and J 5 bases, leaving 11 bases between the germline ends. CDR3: CASSPPAGKDEQYF. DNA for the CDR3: TGTGCCAGCTCACCACCGGCAGGGAAGGACGAGCAGTACTTC.

CDR3: CAWSRTGGDSYEQYF. In nucleotides, the CDR3 is TGTGCCTGGAGTCGCACCGGGGGTGACTCCTACGAGCAGTACTTC. The V gene is TRBV30, the J gene TRBJ2-7; tentatively, D is TRBD2 (6 bases). The V end lost 2 bases, the J end lost 0 bases, and 14 bases lay between the germline ends. The germline gives CDR1 GTSNPN, CDR2 SVGIG (reference sequence). The CDR3 consists of 15 residues.

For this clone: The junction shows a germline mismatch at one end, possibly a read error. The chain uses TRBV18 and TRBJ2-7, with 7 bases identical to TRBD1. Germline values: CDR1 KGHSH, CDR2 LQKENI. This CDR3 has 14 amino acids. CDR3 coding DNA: TGTGCCAGCTCACCACCTTTAGGGACAGACGAGCAGCACTTC. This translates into CASSPPLGTDEQHF.